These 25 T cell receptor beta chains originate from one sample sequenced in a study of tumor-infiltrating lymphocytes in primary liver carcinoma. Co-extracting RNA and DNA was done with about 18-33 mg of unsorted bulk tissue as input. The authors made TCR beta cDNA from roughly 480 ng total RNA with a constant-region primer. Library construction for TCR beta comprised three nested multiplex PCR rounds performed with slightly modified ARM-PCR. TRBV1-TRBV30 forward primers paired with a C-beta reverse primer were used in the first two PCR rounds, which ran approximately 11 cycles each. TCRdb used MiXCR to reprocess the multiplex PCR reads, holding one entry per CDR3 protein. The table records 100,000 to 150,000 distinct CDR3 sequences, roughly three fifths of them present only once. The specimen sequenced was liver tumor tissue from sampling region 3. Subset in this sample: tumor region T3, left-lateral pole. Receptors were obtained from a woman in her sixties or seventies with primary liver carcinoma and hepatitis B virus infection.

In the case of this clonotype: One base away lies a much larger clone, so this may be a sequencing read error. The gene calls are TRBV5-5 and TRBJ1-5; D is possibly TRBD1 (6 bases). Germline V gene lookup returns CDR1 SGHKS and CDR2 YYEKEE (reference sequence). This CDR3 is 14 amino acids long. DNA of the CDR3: TGTGACAGCAGCTTGGACACAGGGAATCAGCCCCAGCATTTT. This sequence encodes CDSSLDTGNQPQHF.

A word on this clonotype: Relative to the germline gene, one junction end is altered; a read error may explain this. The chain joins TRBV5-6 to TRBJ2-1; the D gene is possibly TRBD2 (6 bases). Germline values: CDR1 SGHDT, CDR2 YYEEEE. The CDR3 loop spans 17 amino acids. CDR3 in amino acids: CASSTAGTSSSYNGQFF. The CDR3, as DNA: TGTGCCAGCAGTACGGCCGGGACTTCGAGCTCCTACAATGGGCAGTTCTTC.

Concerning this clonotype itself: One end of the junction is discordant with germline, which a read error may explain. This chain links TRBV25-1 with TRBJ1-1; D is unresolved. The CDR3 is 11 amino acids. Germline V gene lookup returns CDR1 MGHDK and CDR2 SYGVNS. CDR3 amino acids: CASSVQEEAFF. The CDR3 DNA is TGTGCCAGTAGTGTTCAGGAAGAAGCTTTCTTT.

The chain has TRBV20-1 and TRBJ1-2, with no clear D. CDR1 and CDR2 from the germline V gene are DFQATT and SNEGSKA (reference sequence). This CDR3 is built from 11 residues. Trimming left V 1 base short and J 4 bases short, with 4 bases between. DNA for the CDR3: TGCAGTGCTAGAGTGCCCTATGGCTACACCTTC. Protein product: CSARVPYGYTF.

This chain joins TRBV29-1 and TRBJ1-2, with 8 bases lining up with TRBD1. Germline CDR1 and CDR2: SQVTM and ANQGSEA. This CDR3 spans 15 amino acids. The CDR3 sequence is CGAEEGQGAPYGYTF. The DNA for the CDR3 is TGCGGCGCTGAAGAGGGGCAGGGGGCCCCCTATGGCTACACCTTC.

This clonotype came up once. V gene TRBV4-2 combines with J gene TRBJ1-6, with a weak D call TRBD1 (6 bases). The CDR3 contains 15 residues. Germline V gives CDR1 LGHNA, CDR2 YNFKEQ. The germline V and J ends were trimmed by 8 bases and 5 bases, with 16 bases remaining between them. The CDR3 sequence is CASVDAGVHNSPLHF. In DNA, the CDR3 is TGTGCCAGCGTGGATGCAGGGGTACATAATTCACCCCTCCACTTT.

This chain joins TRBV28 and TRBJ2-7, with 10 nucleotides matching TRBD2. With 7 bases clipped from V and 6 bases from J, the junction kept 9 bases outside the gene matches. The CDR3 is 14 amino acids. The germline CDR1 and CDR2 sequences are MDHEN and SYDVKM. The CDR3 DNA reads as TGTGCCAGCACCACTAGCGGGATAACCTCCGAGCAGTACTTC. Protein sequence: CASTTSGITSEQYF.

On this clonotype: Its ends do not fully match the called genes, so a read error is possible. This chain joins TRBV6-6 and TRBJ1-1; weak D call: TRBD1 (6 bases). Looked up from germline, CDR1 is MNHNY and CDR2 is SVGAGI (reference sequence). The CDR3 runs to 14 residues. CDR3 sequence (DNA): TGTGCCAACAGTGAACAGGGAATGGGCACCGAAGCTTTCTTC. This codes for CANSEQGMGTEAFF.

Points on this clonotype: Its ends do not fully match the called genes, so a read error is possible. Here the CDR3 DNA reads TGTACCAGCAGCTCGATGGTGGGGGCTAAGGAGACCCAGTACTTC. Protein: CTSSSMVGAKETQYF. V usage is TRBV11-2 and J usage is TRBJ2-5, with D perhaps matching TRBD1 (6 bases). This CDR3 is 15 amino acids long. Germline CDR1 reads SGHAT; CDR2 reads FQNNGV.

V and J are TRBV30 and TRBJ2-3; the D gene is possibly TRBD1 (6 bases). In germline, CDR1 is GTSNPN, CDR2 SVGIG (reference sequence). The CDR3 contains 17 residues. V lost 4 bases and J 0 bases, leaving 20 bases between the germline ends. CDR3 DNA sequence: TGTGCCTGGACACGGAGTCGGACAGCTTATAGCACAGATACGCAGTATTTT. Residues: CAWTRSRTAYSTDTQYF.

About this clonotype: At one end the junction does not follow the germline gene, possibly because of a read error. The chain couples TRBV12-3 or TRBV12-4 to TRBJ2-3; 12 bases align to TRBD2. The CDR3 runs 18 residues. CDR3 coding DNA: TGTGCCGGCAGCCGCGGACTAGCGGGACTGGTGGAAACAGATACGCAGTATTTT. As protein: CAGSRGLAGLVETDTQYF.

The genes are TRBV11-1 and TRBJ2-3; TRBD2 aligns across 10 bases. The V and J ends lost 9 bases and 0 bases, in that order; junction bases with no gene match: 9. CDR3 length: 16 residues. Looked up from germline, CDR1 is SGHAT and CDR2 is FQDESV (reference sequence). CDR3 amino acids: CARSTGLAASTDTQYF. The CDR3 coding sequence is TGTGCCAGGAGTACCGGACTAGCGGCTAGCACAGATACGCAGTATTTT.

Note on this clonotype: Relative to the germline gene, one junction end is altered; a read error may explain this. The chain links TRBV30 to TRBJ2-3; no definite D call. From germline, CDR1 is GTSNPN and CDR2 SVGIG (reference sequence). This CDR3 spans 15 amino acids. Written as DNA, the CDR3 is TGTGCCTGGGGTGTACTGACGGGCCGCACAGATACGCAGTATTTT. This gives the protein CAWGVLTGRTDTQYF.

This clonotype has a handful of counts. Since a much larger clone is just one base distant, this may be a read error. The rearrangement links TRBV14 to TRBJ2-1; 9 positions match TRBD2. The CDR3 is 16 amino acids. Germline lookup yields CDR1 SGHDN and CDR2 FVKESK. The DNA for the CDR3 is TGTGCCAGCAGCCTGGGACTAGCTACTCCCTACAATGAGCGGTTCTTC. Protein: CASSLGLATPYNERFF.

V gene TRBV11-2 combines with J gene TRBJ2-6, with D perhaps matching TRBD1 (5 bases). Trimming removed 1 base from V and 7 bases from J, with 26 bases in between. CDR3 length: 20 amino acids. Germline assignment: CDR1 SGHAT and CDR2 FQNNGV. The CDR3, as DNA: TGTGCCAGCAGCTTAGTGTCACTGGGCAGGGTAGACTCTGATGCCAACGTCCTGACTTTC. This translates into CASSLVSLGRVDSDANVLTF. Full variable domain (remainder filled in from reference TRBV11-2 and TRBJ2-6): EAGVAQSPRYKIIEKRQSVAFWCNPISGHATLYWYQQILGQGPKLLIQFQNNGVVDDSQLPKDRFSAERLKGVDSTLKIQPAKLEDSAVYLCASSLVSLGRVDSDANVLTFGAGSRLTVL.

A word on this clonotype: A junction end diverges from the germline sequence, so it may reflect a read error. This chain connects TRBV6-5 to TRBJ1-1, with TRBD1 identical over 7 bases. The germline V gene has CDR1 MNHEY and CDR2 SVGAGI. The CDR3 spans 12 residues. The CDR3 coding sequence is TGTACCAGCAGACGGGACAGTTCTGAAGCTCTCTTT. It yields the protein CTSRRDSSEALF.

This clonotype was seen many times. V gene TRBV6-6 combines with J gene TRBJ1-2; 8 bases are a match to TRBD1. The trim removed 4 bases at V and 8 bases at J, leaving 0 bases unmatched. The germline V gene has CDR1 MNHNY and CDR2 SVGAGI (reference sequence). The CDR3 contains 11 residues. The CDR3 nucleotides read TGTGCCAGCAGTTGGGACAGGGGCTACACCTTC. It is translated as CASSWDRGYTF.

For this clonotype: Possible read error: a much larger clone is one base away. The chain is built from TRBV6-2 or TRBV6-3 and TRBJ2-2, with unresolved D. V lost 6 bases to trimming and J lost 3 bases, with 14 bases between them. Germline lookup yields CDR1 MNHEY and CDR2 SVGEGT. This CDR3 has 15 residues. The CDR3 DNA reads TGTGCCAGCAGCCCTATCATCCAAGACACCGGGGAGCTGTTTTTT. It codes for CASSPIIQDTGELFF.

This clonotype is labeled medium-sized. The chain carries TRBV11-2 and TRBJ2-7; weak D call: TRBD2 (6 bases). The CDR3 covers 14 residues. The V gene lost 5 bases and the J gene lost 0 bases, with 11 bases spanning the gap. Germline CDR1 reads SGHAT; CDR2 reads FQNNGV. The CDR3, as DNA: TGTGCCAGCAGCCCTCCCGGGGGCTCCTACGAGCAGTACTTC. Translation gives CASSPPGGSYEQYF.

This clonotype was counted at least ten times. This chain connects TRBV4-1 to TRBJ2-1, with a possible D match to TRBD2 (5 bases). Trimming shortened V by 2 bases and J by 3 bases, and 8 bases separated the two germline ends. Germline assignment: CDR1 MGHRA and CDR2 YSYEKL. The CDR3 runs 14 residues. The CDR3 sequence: CASSQPTSYNEQFF. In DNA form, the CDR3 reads TGCGCCAGCAGCCAACCTACTAGCTACAATGAGCAGTTCTTC.

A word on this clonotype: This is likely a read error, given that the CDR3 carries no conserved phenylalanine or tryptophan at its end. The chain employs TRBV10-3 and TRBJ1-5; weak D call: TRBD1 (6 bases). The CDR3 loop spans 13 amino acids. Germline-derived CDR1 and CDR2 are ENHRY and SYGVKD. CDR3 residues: CAVGGQENQPQHS. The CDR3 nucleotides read TGCGCCGTTGGGGGGCAGGAGAATCAGCCCCAGCATTCT.

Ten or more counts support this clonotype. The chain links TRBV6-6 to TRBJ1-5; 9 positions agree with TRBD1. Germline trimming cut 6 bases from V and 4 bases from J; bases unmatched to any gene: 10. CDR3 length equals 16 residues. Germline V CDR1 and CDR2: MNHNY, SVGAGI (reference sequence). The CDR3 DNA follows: TGTGCCAGCAGACCTTTAACGGACAGGGGAAATCAGCCCCAGCATTTT. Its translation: CASRPLTDRGNQPQHF.

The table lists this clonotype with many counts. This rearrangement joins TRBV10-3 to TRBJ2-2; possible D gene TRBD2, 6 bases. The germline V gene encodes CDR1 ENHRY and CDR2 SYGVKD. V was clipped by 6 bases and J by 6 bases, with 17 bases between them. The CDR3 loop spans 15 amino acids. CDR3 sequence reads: CAISRPLGGAGELFF. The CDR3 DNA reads TGTGCCATCAGCCGACCGTTGGGAGGAGCCGGGGAGCTGTTTTTT.

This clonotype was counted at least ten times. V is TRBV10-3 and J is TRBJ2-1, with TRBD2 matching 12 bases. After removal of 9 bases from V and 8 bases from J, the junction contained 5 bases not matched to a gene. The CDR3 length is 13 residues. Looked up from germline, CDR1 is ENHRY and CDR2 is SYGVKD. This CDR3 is CAIGTSGFDEQFF. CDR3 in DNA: TGTGCCATTGGGACTAGCGGGTTCGATGAGCAGTTCTTC.

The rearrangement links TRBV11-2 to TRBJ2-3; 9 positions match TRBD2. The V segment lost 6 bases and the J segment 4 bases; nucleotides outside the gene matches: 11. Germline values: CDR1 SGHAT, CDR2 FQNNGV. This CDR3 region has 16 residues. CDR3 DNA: TGTGCCAGCAGACATGGTAGCGGGAGCTCGTCAGATACGCAGTATTTT. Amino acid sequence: CASRHGSGSSSDTQYF.